The 18 T cell receptor beta chains below were found in one sample sequenced in a study of patients and donors after allogeneic stem cell transplantation. TCRdb passed the RT-PCR reads through MiXCR, listing each CDR3 protein once. The sample lists some 200,000 distinct CDR3 sequences; roughly two fifths were seen once. Sequenced input: blood, either unsorted or a sorted T cell fraction (not recorded which). Receptor source: a human donor who was either an allogeneic HSCT recipient or a stem cell or donor lymphocyte infusion donor (not recorded which). It is not recorded whose cells these are; they may come from a transplant donor.

J is TRBJ2-1 and V is TRBV28, with 9 positions matching TRBD2. The germline V gene encodes CDR1 MDHEN and CDR2 SYDVKM. Trimming removed 2 bases from V and 0 bases from J; junction bases left unmatched: 8. This CDR3 contains 18 residues. The CDR3 DNA reads as TGTGCCAGCAGTTTAATCCTAGCGGGATTGAGCTCCTACAATGAGCAGTTCTTC. Translating it yields CASSLILAGLSSYNEQFF.

The J gene is TRBJ2-1, the V gene TRBV28; 7 bases are a match to TRBD2. The length of the CDR3 is 15 residues. Germline V gives CDR1 MDHEN, CDR2 SYDVKM. V lost 5 bases to trimming and J lost 2 bases; unmatched junction nucleotides: 6. CDR3 sequence reads: CASSRGGIAYNEQFF. CDR3 DNA sequence: TGTGCCAGCAGTCGCGGGGGAATCGCCTACAATGAGCAGTTCTTC. The entire variable domain, with the rest obtained from reference TRBV28 and TRBJ2-1, is as follows: DVKVTQSSRYLVKRTGEKVFLECVQDMDHENMFWYRQDPGLGLRLIYFSYDVKMKEKGDIPEGYSVSREKKERFSLILESASTNQTSMYLCASSRGGIAYNEQFFGPGTRLTVL.

The chain couples TRBV24-1 to TRBJ1-5; no clear D gene. This CDR3 is built from 12 residues. V lost 3 bases and J lost 2, with 1 base in between. Germline CDR1 reads KGHDR; CDR2 reads SFDVKD. CDR3 nucleotide sequence: TGTGCCACCAGTGATGGCAATCAGCCCCAGCATTTT. Translation: CATSDGNQPQHF.

The chain joins TRBV7-2 to TRBJ2-3; 10 bases are shared with TRBD2. The ends lost 1 base at V and 2 bases at J; junction bases unmatched: 3. The CDR3 is 16 amino acids. The germline CDR1 and CDR2 sequences are SGHTA and FQGNSA. The CDR3 DNA reads TGTGCCAGCAGCTTAGGTCTAGCGGGAGCCACAGATACGCAGTATTTT. The encoded protein is CASSLGLAGATDTQYF.

This clonotype was observed a handful of times. The CDR3 DNA sequence: TGTGCCAGCAGCGTTAGCAACGGGGGCGGTTATGGCTACACCTTC. Translated, it gives CASSVSNGGGYGYTF. J is TRBJ1-2 and V is TRBV9, with TRBD1 as a possible D gene (6 bases). The V and J ends lost 2 bases and 5 bases respectively, with 16 bases between them. CDR3 size: 15 residues. Germline CDR1 SGDLS, CDR2 YYNGEE.

V usage is TRBV29-1 and J usage is TRBJ1-1, with D possibly matching TRBD1 (5 bases). Germline V CDR1 and CDR2: SQVTM, ANQGSEA. Trimming removed 4 bases at V and 3 bases at J, with 9 bases between. The CDR3 consists of 12 residues. The CDR3 region has the DNA TGCAGCGTTGTGGGGGGTGACACTGAAGCTTTCTTT. Translation gives CSVVGGDTEAFF.

The table lists this clonotype with a count of one. The J gene is TRBJ2-3, the V gene TRBV6-2 or TRBV6-3, with no clear D. Germline V gene data show CDR1 as MNHEY and CDR2 as SVGEGT. The CDR3 runs 15 residues. V was cut by 6 bases and J by 5 bases, with 18 bases left in between. CDR3 DNA sequence: TGTGCCAGCAGCCCGATCGTGTCTGCAGGAGATACGCAGTATTTT. This encodes CASSPIVSAGDTQYF.

There are a few counts of this clonotype. The chain uses TRBV15 and TRBJ1-5; unclear D gene. Germline values: CDR1 LNHNV, CDR2 YYDKDF (reference sequence). The CDR3 is 15 amino acids. Trimming left V 5 bases short and J 5 bases short, with 16 bases between. CDR3 residues: CATSAIMGWDQPQHF. The DNA for the CDR3 is TGTGCCACCAGCGCAATTATGGGGTGGGATCAGCCCCAGCATTTT.

The chain has TRBV28 and TRBJ1-1; D ambiguous. The germline CDR1 and CDR2 sequences are MDHEN and SYDVKM. The V and J ends lost 7 bases and 10 bases respectively, with 10 bases between them. CDR3 length: 10 residues. CDR3 amino acids: CASKLTRAFF. DNA for the CDR3: TGTGCCAGCAAACTGACGCGAGCTTTCTTT.

This clonotype has only a few counts. As DNA, the CDR3 is TGTGCCACCAGCAGAGATGACTTTACCCGGTTGATCACTGAAGCTTTCTTT. Translation: CATSRDDFTRLITEAFF. The chain links TRBV15 to TRBJ1-1; D is unclear. Between the trimmed V and J ends, which lost 0 bases and 4 bases, there was a span of 18 bases. This CDR3 has 17 residues. CDR1 and CDR2 from the germline V gene are LNHNV and YYDKDF (reference sequence).

The chain carries TRBV4-3 and TRBJ1-2; D is unresolved. Trimming took 0 bases from V and 8 from J, leaving 16 bases between them. This CDR3 has 15 amino acids. Germline CDR1 is LGHNA and CDR2 is YSLEER. The DNA of the CDR3 is TGCGCCAGCAGCCAAGAGGCGGACGGATCAGGAGGCTACACCTTC. Protein product: CASSQEADGSGGYTF.

The chain joins TRBV9 to TRBJ1-4, with a possible D match to TRBD1 (6 bases). The CDR3 runs to 15 residues. Trimming shortened V by 3 bases and J by 3 bases, and 12 bases separated the two germline ends. Looked up from germline, CDR1 is SGDLS and CDR2 is YYNGEE. The CDR3 here is CASSERGSANEKLFF. In DNA, the CDR3 is TGTGCCAGCAGCGAGAGGGGGTCGGCTAATGAAAAACTGTTTTTT.

The chain joins TRBV24-1 to TRBJ2-3; the match to TRBD1 covers 8 bases. Germline values: CDR1 KGHDR, CDR2 SFDVKD. The CDR3 spans 15 residues. V was clipped by 0 bases and J by 3 bases; unmatched bases: 1. CDR3 DNA sequence: TGTGCCACCAGTGATTTGGACAGGGGAACAGATACGCAGTATTTT. Residues: CATSDLDRGTDTQYF.

This clonotype has more than one count but fewer than ten. The V and J genes are TRBV28 and TRBJ2-2, with D uncertain. CDR1 is MDHEN and CDR2 is SYDVKM in the germline V gene. The CDR3 covers 13 residues. V lost 4 bases and J 1 base, leaving 4 bases between the germline ends. The CDR3: CASSSGNTGELFF. DNA of the CDR3: TGTGCCAGCAGTTCTGGGAACACCGGGGAGCTGTTTTTT.

This chain connects TRBV9 to TRBJ2-2; 12 nucleotides match TRBD2. The germline V gene has CDR1 SGDLS and CDR2 YYNGEE. The CDR3 consists of 16 residues. The J segment lost 5 bases and the V segment lost 1 base, leaving 3 bases of the junction unmatched. DNA for the CDR3: TGTGCCAGCAGCGTAAGTGGGACTAGCGGGACCGGGGAGCTGTTTTTT. It yields the protein CASSVSGTSGTGELFF. The full variable domain, rest sourced from reference TRBV9 and TRBJ2-2, is DSGVTQTPKHLITATGQRVTLRCSPRSGDLSVYWYQQSLDQGLQFLIQYYNGEERAKGNILERFSAQQFPDLHSELNLSSLELGDSALYFCASSVSGTSGTGELFFGEGSRLTVL.

This chain joins TRBV29-1 and TRBJ1-4; D not resolved. The CDR3 runs to 13 residues. Germline-derived CDR1 and CDR2 are SQVTM and ANQGSEA. Trimming took 7 bases from V and 4 from J, leaving 13 bases between them. DNA of the CDR3: TGCAGCGCCGGGAGCGGTAATAATGAAAAACTGTTTTTT. Protein product: CSAGSGNNEKLFF. Full variable domain (remainder filled in from reference TRBV29-1 and TRBJ1-4): SAVISQKPSRDICQRGTSLTIQCQVDSQVTMMFWYRQQPGQSLTLIATANQGSEATYESGFVIDKFPISRPNLTFSTLTVSNMSPEDSSIYLCSAGSGNNEKLFFGSGTQLSVL.

The CDR3 is CASSLVGDGELFF. The DNA of the CDR3 is TGTGCCAGCAGTTTAGTCGGGGATGGGGAGCTGTTTTTT. The rearrangement uses TRBV12-3 or TRBV12-4 and TRBJ2-2; D may be TRBD2 (5 bases). This CDR3 spans 13 amino acids. The germline V and J ends were trimmed by 1 base and 8 bases, with 8 bases remaining between them.

The chain carries TRBV2 and TRBJ2-2; 11 positions agree with TRBD2. CDR3 size: 16 residues. Germline trimming cut 7 bases from V and 7 bases from J; bases unmatched to any gene: 11. From germline, CDR1 is SNHLY and CDR2 FYNNEI. In nucleotides, the CDR3 is TGTGCCAGCACGGCAGTAGCGGGAGGGCCCGGCGGGGAGCTGTTTTTT. This translates into CASTAVAGGPGGELFF.